This TCR beta chain comes out of a study of T cell responses to AZD1222 COVID-19 vaccine. Study conclusions and caveats: Two AZD1222 administrations were followed by greater Spike-specific TCR breadth and depth. No day 14 peak samples; only post-peak repertoires were characterized.

Worth noting for this clone: Antigen unknown.

The table came from immunoSEQ multiplex PCR; TCRdb's copy has only in-frame clones and leaves some out. The data hold about 120,000 clones, with about 88% observed a single time. The CDR3 spans 14 residues. The V end lost 7 bases, the J end lost 5 bases, and 12 bases lay between the germline ends. Germline loops: CDR1 LNHDA, CDR2 SQIVND (reference sequence). The source was peripheral blood, collected on day 0 of AZD1222 vaccination. This chain connects TRBV19 to TRBJ1-6; tentative D call: TRBD1 (6 bases). This clonotype originated in an adult in good health. The chain's CDR3 is CASTWTVNNSPLHF. CDR3 DNA sequence: TGTGCCAGTACCTGGACAGTAAATAATTCACCCCTCCACTTT.